These 17 T cell receptor beta chains came from one sample sequenced in a study of shared clonotypes between healthy human individuals. Sequencing was performed with immunoSEQ multiplex PCR; in TCRdb, only in-frame clones are kept and a portion is missing. The sample contains about 490,000 clones, over 65% of which appear only once. The specimen sequenced was PBMCs. The receptors stem from a woman aged 40 to 50 in good health. Some clones in this sample may be carry-over from other donors' samples.

On this clone: A far larger clone is one base from this, pointing to a likely read error. The genes are TRBV28 and TRBJ2-7, with D perhaps TRBD1 (6 bases). There are 11 residues in the CDR3. Per germline, CDR1 MDHEN and CDR2 SYDVKM. Trimming removed 5 bases from V and 4 bases from J, with 6 bases in between. CDR3 sequence reads: CASSDRYEQYF. The CDR3 nucleotides read TGTGCCAGCAGTGACAGGTACGAGCAGTACTTC. Together with reference TRBV28 and TRBJ2-7, the CDR3 gives the full variable domain: DVKVTQSSRYLVKRTGEKVFLECVQDMDHENMFWYRQDPGLGLRLIYFSYDVKMKEKGDIPEGYSVSREKKERFSLILESASTNQTSMYLCASSDRYEQYFGPGTRLTVT.

Of note for this clone: This may be a read error, as it is one base from a much larger clone. Other DNA sequences within the sample encode an identical CDR3. The chain joins TRBV20-1 to TRBJ2-1, with D uncertain. Germline V lookup: CDR1 DFQATT, CDR2 SNEGSKA (reference sequence). The CDR3 length is 10 residues. Trimming stripped 2 bases from V and 4 bases from J, with 0 bases between. The CDR3 is CSARYNEQFF. The DNA of the CDR3 is TGCAGTGCTAGATACAATGAGCAGTTCTTC.

This chain connects TRBV7-9 to TRBJ1-1; D not resolved. Per germline, CDR1 SEHNR and CDR2 FQNEAQ (reference sequence). V lost 3 bases and J 0 bases, leaving 5 bases between the germline ends. The CDR3 is 13 residues long. The CDR3 is CASSFTVNTEAFF. CDR3 DNA sequence: TGTGCCAGCAGCTTCACAGTGAACACTGAAGCTTTCTTT.

CDR3 sequence: CASRRQALYNEQFF. CDR3 DNA sequence: TGTGCCAGCAGACGACAGGCTCTCTACAATGAGCAGTTCTTC. The gene calls are TRBV6-5 and TRBJ2-1, with TRBD1 as a possible D gene (6 bases). V was shortened by 6 bases and J by 3 bases, with 12 bases between the two germline ends. Germline loops: CDR1 MNHEY, CDR2 SVGAGI. The CDR3 extends over 14 amino acids.

This clone was detected only a few times. This chain links TRBV6-5 with TRBJ2-2; either TRBD1 or TRBD2 may fit D (5 bases each). Trimming cost V 6 bases and J 0 bases, with 5 bases left between them. Germline V CDR1 and CDR2: MNHEY, SVGAGI. This CDR3 region has 13 residues. The CDR3 DNA reads as TGTGCCAGCAGGGGACCGAACACCGGGGAGCTGTTTTTT. Encoded protein: CASRGPNTGELFF.

V usage is TRBV30 and J usage is TRBJ2-3, with D hard to call. V lost 0 bases to trimming and J lost 4 bases, with 11 bases between them. Per germline, CDR1 GTSNPN and CDR2 SVGIG (reference sequence). The CDR3 is made up of 14 amino acids. The CDR3 loop reads CAWSVGSDADTQYF. Written as DNA, the CDR3 is TGTGCCTGGAGTGTAGGATCGGACGCAGATACGCAGTATTTT.

This chain uses TRBV29-1 with TRBJ1-1; no definite D call. Between the trimmed V and J ends, which lost 1 base and 1 base, there was a span of 7 bases. The CDR3 is made up of 13 amino acids. From germline, CDR1 is SQVTM and CDR2 ANQGSEA. The CDR3 DNA is TGCAGCGTTGAAGGGGCCGGGAACACTGAAGCTTTCTTT. As protein: CSVEGAGNTEAFF.

The J gene is TRBJ2-5, the V gene TRBV18; 8 nucleotides line up with TRBD1. Per the germline V gene, CDR1 is KGHSH and CDR2 is LQKENI. The CDR3 consists of 15 residues. Germline trimming cut 6 bases from V and 0 bases from J; bases unmatched to any gene: 6. CDR3 sequence reads: CASSSSGQDQETQYF. The CDR3 nucleotides are TGTGCCAGCTCGAGTTCGGGACAGGACCAAGAGACCCAGTACTTC.

This rearrangement joins TRBV7-3 to TRBJ2-3; TRBD1 matches at 8 bases. The trim removed 5 bases at V and 4 bases at J, leaving 5 bases unmatched. CDR1 is SGHTA, CDR2 FQGTGA, per germline. CDR3 length: 14 residues. The CDR3 DNA follows: TGTGCCAGCAGCCCCACAGGGGGGTCAGATACGCAGTATTTT. This translates into CASSPTGGSDTQYF. Full variable domain (missing parts from reference TRBV7-3 and TRBJ2-3): GAGVSQTPSNKVTEKGKYVELRCDPISGHTALYWYRQSLGQGPEFLIYFQGTGAADDSGLPNDRFFAVRPEGSVSTLKIQRTERGDSAVYLCASSPTGGSDTQYFGPGTRLTVL.

The chain has TRBV10-3 and TRBJ2-7, with D perhaps matching TRBD1 or TRBD2 (5 bases each). The CDR3 runs 14 residues. CDR1 and CDR2 from the germline V gene are ENHRY and SYGVKD. V was shortened by 4 bases and J by 0 bases, with 10 bases between the two germline ends. In DNA, the CDR3 is TGTGCCATCAGTGCGGGGCTGAACTCCTACGAGCAGTACTTC. This encodes CAISAGLNSYEQYF.

Comments on this clone: The conserved final phenylalanine or tryptophan is absent from the CDR3, which likely points to a read error. The DNA is left out, because the CDR3 cannot be placed on it with certainty; the CDR3 is given as TCRdb lists it. The rearrangement uses TRBV28 and TRBJ1-2. The length of the CDR3 is 9 amino acids, counting both ends. Germline V CDR1 and CDR2: MDHEN, SYDVKM. CDR3 sequence reads: CASRPRGPV.

CDR3 region: CASSEGGQNEKLFF. The CDR3 DNA follows: TGCGCCAGCTCGGAGGGCGGACAAAATGAAAAACTGTTTTTT. The gene calls are TRBV5-1 and TRBJ1-4; D might be TRBD1 (5 bases). The CDR3 sequence is 14 residues long. Germline assignment: CDR1 SGHRS and CDR2 YFSETQ. Trimming shortened V by 7 bases and J by 5 bases, and 15 bases separated the two germline ends.

The rearrangement joins TRBV2 to TRBJ1-2; D unresolved. The CDR3 runs to 13 residues. Per the germline V gene, CDR1 is SNHLY and CDR2 is FYNNEI. Trimming removed 4 bases from V and 4 bases from J, with 10 bases in between. In nucleotides, the CDR3 is TGTGCCAGCAGTGGTCAACCCTCCTATGGCTACACCTTC. This encodes CASSGQPSYGYTF.

V is TRBV6-5 and J is TRBJ1-2; possibly TRBD1 for D (6 bases). The CDR3 covers 13 residues. Germline CDR1 and CDR2: MNHEY and SVGAGI. The V end was cut by 8 bases, the J end by 1 base, with 11 bases between. CDR3 residues: CASRGLRNYGYTF. In DNA form, the CDR3 reads TGTGCCAGCCGGGGGCTGCGTAACTATGGCTACACCTTC.

This clone was observed many times. The rearrangement joins TRBV6-4 to TRBJ2-3; possibly TRBD2 for D (7 bases). Trimming left V 3 bases short and J 4 bases short, with 17 bases between. Germline-derived CDR1 and CDR2 are MRHNA and SNTAGT. CDR3 size: 16 residues. The CDR3: CASSEGGGSGADTQYF. In DNA form, the CDR3 reads TGTGCCAGCAGTGAGGGGGGCGGGAGCGGTGCAGATACGCAGTATTTT.

Remarks on this clone: Because the CDR3's place on the DNA is in doubt, the DNA is left out and the CDR3 is given as listed by TCRdb. The chain is built from TRBV5-1 and TRBJ1-1; the table's D call TRBD1 went unverified against the DNA. Germline loops: CDR1 SGHRS, CDR2 YFSETQ. The CDR3 length is 23 residues, termini included. CDR3 protein: CASPDQGHTEAFFGQGTAHEAFF.

This chain links TRBV25-1 with TRBJ2-1, with 8 bases aligning to TRBD2. Germline CDR1 is MGHDK and CDR2 is SYGVNS. This CDR3 contains 16 residues. Germline trimming cut 2 bases from V and 9 bases from J; bases unmatched to any gene: 12. CDR3 bases: TGTGCCAGCAGTGAAGAGTCAAAGCGGGAGAGGTCTGAGCAGTTCTTC. Translation: CASSEESKRERSEQFF.